These 32 T cell receptor beta chains originate from one sample sequenced in a study of beta chain features in type 1 diabetes. Reverse transcribing all isolated RNA meant expressed TCRB transcripts were sequenced. The data were produced by immunoSEQ multiplex PCR, yet TCRdb's version contains in-frame clones alone and is incomplete. This sample has around 250,000 clones, with 13% to 15% found just once. The sample comprised naive CD4+ T cells from blood. Receptors were obtained from a woman aged 35 to 49 in good health.

The chain couples TRBV27 to TRBJ2-5; D is possibly TRBD1 (7 bases). Germline V lookup: CDR1 MNHEY, CDR2 SMNVEV (reference sequence). V shed 1 base and J shed 1 base, with 13 bases lying between them. The CDR3 is 16 amino acids. CDR3 DNA: TGTGCCAGCAGTTTATTGGCAGGGGGGCTCCAAGAGACCCAGTACTTC. Amino acid sequence: CASSLLAGGLQETQYF.

This clone was counted only a few times. The genes are TRBV5-1 and TRBJ2-3; 12 bases align to TRBD1. Trimming at V came to 0 bases and at J to 2 bases, leaving 1 base not matched to a gene. Germline lookup yields CDR1 SGHRS and CDR2 YFSETQ. CDR3 length: 16 residues. CDR3 in amino acids: CASSLGGQGATDTQYF. CDR3 in DNA: TGCGCCAGCAGCTTGGGGGGACAGGGGGCCACAGATACGCAGTATTTT.

Only a few counts were recorded for this clone. The chain uses TRBV29-1 and TRBJ1-1, with TRBD1 matching over 9 bases. The CDR3 spans 14 residues. Losses at the gene ends were 5 bases for V and 0 bases for J; bases not matched to a gene: 4. From germline, CDR1 is SQVTM and CDR2 ANQGSEA. CDR3 sequence: CSVYGTGMNTEAFF. As DNA, the CDR3 is TGCAGCGTTTACGGGACAGGGATGAACACTGAAGCTTTCTTT.

This clone was seen more than once but under ten times. The chain has TRBV9 and TRBJ2-3; TRBD1 is a possible D gene (5 bases). Germline CDR1 is SGDLS and CDR2 is YYNGEE. V lost 4 bases and J 2 bases, leaving 20 bases between the germline ends. This CDR3 has 17 amino acids. In DNA form, the CDR3 reads TGTGCCAGCAGCCCCCCCCTGGGGCTAGATGTCACAGATACGCAGTATTTT. Encoded protein: CASSPPLGLDVTDTQYF.

The chain uses TRBV2 and TRBJ2-7, with a tentative D call TRBD1 (6 bases). Germline lookup yields CDR1 SNHLY and CDR2 FYNNEI. V gave up 4 bases and J gave up 3 bases, with 13 bases separating them. The CDR3 has 14 residues. CDR3 amino acids: CASSARQARYEQYF. CDR3 nucleotide sequence: TGTGCCAGCAGTGCCCGACAGGCCCGCTACGAGCAGTACTTC.

V is TRBV25-1 and J is TRBJ2-7; a possible D gene is TRBD2 (5 bases). The CDR3 extends over 14 amino acids. The germline V and J ends were trimmed by 0 bases and 3 bases, with 9 bases remaining between them. Germline CDR1 MGHDK, CDR2 SYGVNS. CDR3 coding DNA: TGTGCCAGCAGTGAATATTCAGGACTCTACGAGCAGTACTTC. The encoded protein is CASSEYSGLYEQYF.

This clone was picked up a small number of times. The gene calls are TRBV27 and TRBJ1-5; weak D call: TRBD1 (5 bases). The CDR3 is 15 residues long. The germline V gene encodes CDR1 MNHEY and CDR2 SMNVEV (reference sequence). V was cut by 1 base and J by 2 bases, with 9 bases left in between. CDR3 DNA sequence: TGTGCCAGCAGTTTATTTCCGACAGGCAATCAGCCCCAGCATTTT. Residues: CASSLFPTGNQPQHF.

The rearrangement links TRBV7-2 to TRBJ2-5; TRBD2 aligns across 7 bases. This CDR3 is 17 amino acids long. Germline CDR1 is SGHTA and CDR2 is FQGNSA. Unmatched junction bases numbered 15, after V lost 5 bases and J lost 3 bases. In nucleotides, the CDR3 is TGTGCCAGCAGCAGAAACCCCCTCGGGCTAGCGGAAGAGACCCAGTACTTC. Amino acids: CASSRNPLGLAEETQYF.

This clone was observed a few times. The genes are TRBV4-2 and TRBJ2-7; 10 bases match TRBD2. V was clipped by 6 bases and J by 0 bases; unmatched bases: 5. Germline CDR1 is LGHNA and CDR2 is YNFKEQ. The CDR3 consists of 15 residues. Written as DNA, the CDR3 is TGTGCCAGCAGTCTAGCGGGGGCCGACTCCTACGAGCAGTACTTC. Protein sequence: CASSLAGADSYEQYF.

The chain employs TRBV6-6 and TRBJ2-1; 8 positions match TRBD2. This CDR3 has 16 residues. Germline trimming cut 2 bases from V and 2 bases from J; bases unmatched to any gene: 5. Per the germline V gene, CDR1 is MNHNY and CDR2 is SVGAGI (reference sequence). The chain's CDR3 is CASSYVSGGAYNEQFF. The DNA of the CDR3 is TGTGCCAGCAGTTACGTCAGCGGGGGTGCCTACAATGAGCAGTTCTTC.

The CDR3 spells CASSIGGHNEQFF. CDR3 DNA sequence: TGTGCCAGTAGTATAGGGGGGCACAATGAGCAGTTCTTC. The chain uses TRBV19 and TRBJ2-1, with TRBD1 as a possible D gene (6 bases). CDR1 LNHDA and CDR2 SQIVND come from the germline V gene (reference sequence). Trimming removed 1 base from V and 5 bases from J, with 6 bases in between. The CDR3 totals 13 residues. The full variable domain, its missing parts supplied by reference TRBV19 and TRBJ2-1, is DGGITQSPKYLFRKEGQNVTLSCEQNLNHDAMYWYRQDPGQGLRLIYYSQIVNDFQKGDIAEGYSVSREKKESFPLTVTSAQKNPTAFYLCASSIGGHNEQFFGPGTRLTVL.

The rearrangement joins TRBV19 to TRBJ2-3, with 10 bases lining up with TRBD2. V gave up 3 bases and J gave up 2 bases; unmatched junction bases: 8. CDR1 and CDR2 from the germline V gene are LNHDA and SQIVND (reference sequence). This CDR3 is built from 17 residues. CDR3 amino acids: CASSIHTSGVYTDTQYF. Written as DNA, the CDR3 is TGTGCCAGTAGTATTCATACTAGCGGGGTGTACACAGATACGCAGTATTTT. Based on the CDR3 plus reference TRBV19 and TRBJ2-3, the full variable domain is DGGITQSPKYLFRKEGQNVTLSCEQNLNHDAMYWYRQDPGQGLRLIYYSQIVNDFQKGDIAEGYSVSREKKESFPLTVTSAQKNPTAFYLCASSIHTSGVYTDTQYFGPGTRLTVL.

This clone was counted only a few times. This rearrangement joins TRBV5-1 to TRBJ1-2; no firm D call. The V gene's germline CDR1 is SGHRS and CDR2 YFSETQ. V was trimmed by 5 bases and J by 8 bases, leaving 16 bases between them. The CDR3 consists of 13 residues. This CDR3 is CASSSHELLGYTF. In nucleotides, the CDR3 is TGCGCCAGCAGTAGCCATGAGTTGCTAGGCTACACCTTC.

This clone was observed a few times. CDR3 in DNA: TGCGCCAGCAGCCCGGGACACTACGAGCAGTACTTC. Protein sequence: CASSPGHYEQYF. V is TRBV5-1 and J is TRBJ2-7; possible D gene TRBD1, 6 bases. Trimming took 4 bases from V and 3 from J, leaving 8 bases between them. The CDR3 spans 12 residues. Germline CDR1 and CDR2: SGHRS and YFSETQ.

The chain uses TRBV5-6 and TRBJ2-3, with a weak D call TRBD2 (6 bases). Between the trimmed V and J ends, which lost 4 bases and 4 bases, there was a span of 16 bases. The CDR3 spans 15 residues. Germline assignment: CDR1 SGHDT and CDR2 YYEEEE. The CDR3 coding sequence is TGTGCCAGCAGCGCGGTTGGGTGGAGGGCAGATACGCAGTATTTT. Its protein product is CASSAVGWRADTQYF.

This clone appeared a few times. This chain connects TRBV2 to TRBJ2-7; 9 bases map to TRBD2. Germline-derived CDR1 and CDR2 are SNHLY and FYNNEI. The V segment lost 7 bases and the J segment 5 bases; nucleotides outside the gene matches: 6. This CDR3 has 13 amino acids. The CDR3 region is CASMAGGFNEQYF. The CDR3 DNA reads as TGTGCCAGCATGGCGGGGGGGTTCAACGAGCAGTACTTC.

J is TRBJ2-1 and V is TRBV7-2; the match to TRBD2 covers 10 bases. The CDR3 sequence is 15 residues long. Unmatched junction bases numbered 8, after V lost 5 bases and J lost 7 bases. Germline V gene lookup returns CDR1 SGHTA and CDR2 FQGNSA. CDR3 coding DNA: TGTGCCAGCAGCCTGGAGCGGGGGGGCGGGAATGAGCAGTTCTTC. Translation gives CASSLERGGGNEQFF.

In this sample, this clone turned up a few times. This chain joins TRBV4-3 and TRBJ2-5, with 7 bases fitting TRBD1. Germline V gives CDR1 LGHNA, CDR2 YSLEER. V gave up 3 bases and J gave up 4 bases; unmatched junction bases: 8. The CDR3 sequence is 15 residues long. Written as DNA, the CDR3 is TGCGCCAGCAGCCACGATGCACAGGGGCGAGAGACCCAGTACTTC. Protein product: CASSHDAQGRETQYF.

This clone was counted between two and nine times. This rearrangement joins TRBV6-6 to TRBJ1-3; no clear D gene. Trimming removed 3 bases at V and 6 bases at J, with 9 bases between. This CDR3 contains 13 residues. Germline V CDR1 and CDR2: MNHNY, SVGAGI (reference sequence). The DNA of the CDR3 is TGTGCCAGCAGTTATCCCGGGAAAAACACCATATATTTT. This gives the protein CASSYPGKNTIYF.

This clone was detected only a few times. The V gene is TRBV4-1, the J gene TRBJ1-5, with D maybe TRBD1 (6 bases). The CDR3 has 15 amino acids. The germline V and J ends were trimmed by 1 base and 1 base, with 8 bases remaining between them. Germline-derived CDR1 and CDR2 are MGHRA and YSYEKL. CDR3 protein: CASSQGDRSNQPQHF. For the CDR3, the DNA is TGCGCCAGCAGCCAAGGCGACAGGAGCAATCAGCCCCAGCATTTT.

V and J are TRBV15 and TRBJ2-1, with D tentatively TRBD1 (5 bases). CDR3 length equals 16 residues. Germline CDR1 LNHNV, CDR2 YYDKDF (reference sequence). The V gene lost 3 bases and the J gene lost 7 bases, with 19 bases spanning the gap. This CDR3 reads CATSSQGYRNSNEQFF. CDR3 sequence (DNA): TGTGCCACCAGCAGCCAGGGTTATAGAAATAGTAATGAGCAGTTCTTC. Filled out from reference TRBV15 and TRBJ2-1, the complete variable domain reads DAMVIQNPRYQVTQFGKPVTLSCSQTLNHNVMYWYQQKSSQAPKLLFHYYDKDFNNEADTPDNFQSRRPNTSFCFLDIRSPGLGDTAMYLCATSSQGYRNSNEQFFGPGTRLTVL.

This sequence joins TRBV7-2 and TRBJ1-1, with a weak D call TRBD1 (6 bases). The V gene's germline CDR1 is SGHTA and CDR2 FQGNSA. The CDR3 runs to 16 residues. The V end was cut by 0 bases, the J end by 3 bases, with 14 bases between. CDR3 residues: CASSLATGFRDTEAFF. The CDR3 coding sequence is TGTGCCAGCAGCTTAGCAACAGGGTTTCGGGACACTGAAGCTTTCTTT.

This clone was counted at least ten times. The chain couples TRBV7-9 to TRBJ2-5, with D possibly being TRBD1 (5 bases). The length of the CDR3 is 11 residues. Germline values: CDR1 SEHNR, CDR2 FQNEAQ (reference sequence). The germline V and J ends were trimmed by 5 bases and 4 bases, with 5 bases remaining between them. As DNA, the CDR3 is TGTGCCAGCAGCAGGGGAGAGACCCAGTACTTC. Translating gives CASSRGETQYF.

The rearrangement links TRBV7-2 to TRBJ1-2, with a weak D call TRBD1 (6 bases). This CDR3 comprises 14 residues. The germline CDR1 and CDR2 sequences are SGHTA and FQGNSA. The germline V and J ends were trimmed by 5 bases and 4 bases, with 14 bases remaining between them. DNA of the CDR3: TGTGCCAGCAGCCCCGCCGGGACATTCTATGGCTACACCTTC. Amino acid sequence: CASSPAGTFYGYTF.

The CDR3 DNA reads as TGTGCCACCCGACGGGACAGAGAAGCTTTCTTT. Its translation: CATRRDREAFF. The rearrangement links TRBV27 to TRBJ1-1, with 7 bases that match TRBD1. This CDR3 comprises 11 residues. Germline-derived CDR1 and CDR2 are MNHEY and SMNVEV (reference sequence). J lost 8 bases, V lost 10 bases, and 7 bases had no gene match.

The chain couples TRBV7-2 to TRBJ2-2; TRBD2 is a possible D gene (6 bases). The CDR3 is 16 amino acids. With 1 base removed from V and 6 bases from J, the gap between germline ends came to 15 bases. Germline values: CDR1 SGHTA, CDR2 FQGNSA. The CDR3: CASSLGPSVGAGELFF. The CDR3 DNA reads as TGTGCCAGCAGCTTAGGTCCTAGCGTAGGCGCCGGGGAGCTGTTTTTT.

The table lists this clone with a few counts. The chain has TRBV11-2 and TRBJ2-5, with D hard to call. Germline CDR1 reads SGHAT; CDR2 reads FQNNGV. The CDR3 sequence is 11 residues long. V lost 4 bases, J lost 5 bases, and 5 bases lay in between. The CDR3 loop is CASSSLETQYF. The DNA for the CDR3 is TGTGCCAGCAGCTCCCTCGAGACCCAGTACTTC.

This clone showed up just a few times. Germline and junction disagree at one end, which may indicate a read error. The chain recombines TRBV5-1 with TRBJ1-5; 9 bases map to TRBD1. Germline CDR1 and CDR2: SGHRS and YFSETQ. The CDR3 loop spans 16 amino acids. The CDR3 bases are TGCGCCAGCAGCTCCGGGACAGGGAGTGGGAATCATCCCCAGCATTTT. Its translation: CASSSGTGSGNHPQHF.

J is TRBJ1-2 and V is TRBV29-1; no reliable D call. Germline V gene lookup returns CDR1 SQVTM and CDR2 ANQGSEA. Trimming pared 8 bases from V and 2 bases from J, leaving 9 bases between. The CDR3 loop spans 11 amino acids. CDR3 protein: CSSLENYGYTF. CDR3 nucleotide sequence: TGCAGCAGTTTAGAAAACTATGGCTACACCTTC.

A few counts support this clone. The chain uses TRBV21-1 and TRBJ2-1; no check of the table's D call, TRBD1, against the DNA was made. TRBV21-1 is recorded as a pseudogene. CDR3 size: 18 residues. CDR3 DNA: TGTGCCAGCAGCCTAAACCCCACAAGGGGAAGGGTTTGCCATGAGCAGTTCTTC. It codes for CASSLNPTRGRVCHEQFF.

The chain has TRBV27 and TRBJ2-1; 12 positions match TRBD2. The CDR3 has 17 amino acids. The germline V gene encodes CDR1 MNHEY and CDR2 SMNVEV (reference sequence). Trimming removed 5 bases from V and 7 bases from J; junction bases left unmatched: 12. CDR3: CASSVTTSGGPVNEQFF. For the CDR3, the DNA is TGTGCCAGCAGTGTAACGACTAGCGGGGGCCCTGTGAATGAGCAGTTCTTC.

V usage is TRBV27 and J usage is TRBJ2-7, with D maybe TRBD1 (5 bases). The germline gives CDR1 MNHEY, CDR2 SMNVEV (reference sequence). V was pared by 2 bases and J by 1 base, with 9 bases between. This CDR3 region has 14 residues. The CDR3, as DNA: TGTGCCAGCAGTTTAAGGCCAGGGTCCTACGAGCAGTACTTC. Its protein is CASSLRPGSYEQYF.